The 17 T cell receptor beta chains presented below share a single source sample, sequenced in a study of cytomegalovirus exposure and HLA in healthy donors (dated by TCRdb to the late 2010s). The library was generated by the immunoSEQ multiplex PCR assay. The multiplex PCR relied on a mix of 60 forward primers for TCR Vbeta segments and 13 reverse primers for TCR Jbeta segments. The immuneACCESS repertoire file appears here via TCRdb, limited to in-frame rearrangements. These files lack a portion of the clones; in checked studies, under half of the deficit traces to unresolved V genes, and the cause of the others is not known. Present in this sample are 170,000 or so clones, around three quarters of which were seen just once. Of the sample, 1% is held by the ten largest clones. Sequencing was carried out using PBMCs. The receptors derive from a woman between 45 and 60 years old in good health and CMV-seropositive.

In nucleotides, the CDR3 is TGTGCCAGCAGCTTCCTCGGGACAGGGGCCTACGAGCAGTACTTC. Amino acid sequence: CASSFLGTGAYEQYF. The V and J genes are TRBV7-2 and TRBJ2-7; TRBD1 matches 10 bases. The J segment lost 2 bases and the V segment lost 3 bases, leaving 4 bases of the junction unmatched. The CDR3 runs to 15 residues. CDR1 is SGHTA, CDR2 FQGNSA, per germline.

The gene calls are TRBV19 and TRBJ2-3; tentatively, D is TRBD2 (6 bases). The CDR3 runs to 13 residues. Germline CDR1 and CDR2: LNHDA and SQIVND (reference sequence). V was trimmed by 4 bases and J by 6 bases, leaving 11 bases between them. The CDR3: CASSTGTPDTQYF. CDR3 coding DNA: TGTGCCAGTAGTACCGGGACTCCGGATACGCAGTATTTT.

This chain uses TRBV5-1 with TRBJ2-5, with D possibly being TRBD2 (7 bases). Gene TRBJ2-7 matches the end of the DNA better, so the J call may be wrong. This CDR3 contains 16 residues. The germline V gene encodes CDR1 SGHRS and CDR2 YFSETQ. CDR3 DNA sequence: TGCGCCAGCAGCTCAAGCACGGGGGGCGGGTCCTACGAGCAGTACTTC. Translated: CASSSSTGGGSYEQYF.

The chain is built from TRBV11-2 and TRBJ1-4; perhaps TRBD1 as D (6 bases). The CDR3 has 16 residues. V was cut by 4 bases and J by 3 bases, with 15 bases left in between. The germline CDR1 and CDR2 sequences are SGHAT and FQNNGV. The CDR3 is CASSSGGGISNEKLFF. The DNA for the CDR3 is TGTGCCAGCAGCTCGGGGGGGGGCATTTCTAATGAAAAACTGTTTTTT.

The chain combines TRBV12-5 with TRBJ2-5; D not certain. CDR3 length: 13 residues. V lost 1 base and J lost 5, with 8 bases in between. Germline loops: CDR1 LGHNT, CDR2 FRNRAP. CDR3 region: CASGLDLSETQYF. In DNA, the CDR3 is TGTGCTAGTGGTTTGGACCTAAGCGAGACCCAGTACTTC.

The genes are TRBV29-1 and TRBJ1-2; D unresolved. With 4 bases removed from V and 0 bases from J, the gap between germline ends came to 6 bases. The germline V gene encodes CDR1 SQVTM and CDR2 ANQGSEA. CDR3 length: 12 residues. Here the CDR3 reads CSVVTANYGYTF. Written as DNA, the CDR3 is TGCAGCGTTGTTACAGCTAACTATGGCTACACCTTC.

V gene TRBV27 combines with J gene TRBJ1-1; D is perhaps TRBD1 (5 bases). Deletions cut 7 bases from V and 1 base from J, with 16 bases between. Germline V gives CDR1 MNHEY, CDR2 SMNVEV (reference sequence). The CDR3 length is 15 residues. CDR3 DNA sequence: TGTGCCAGCACTTTGTCTTTTCAGGGGAACACTGAAGCTTTCTTT. Amino acids: CASTLSFQGNTEAFF.

The V and J genes are TRBV19 and TRBJ2-5; 8 nucleotides agree with TRBD2. The CDR3 is 16 amino acids. CDR1 is LNHDA, CDR2 SQIVND, per germline (reference sequence). With 3 bases clipped from V and 5 bases from J, the junction kept 11 bases outside the gene matches. The CDR3 region has the DNA TGTGCCAGTAGTATGGGGGGACTAGTGCCGATGGAGACCCAGTACTTC. It translates to CASSMGGLVPMETQYF.

Concerning this clone itself: Its ends do not fully match the called genes, so a read error is possible. The rearrangement joins TRBV5-4 to TRBJ1-4; TRBD1 aligns across 7 bases. The germline gives CDR1 SGHNT, CDR2 YYREEE (reference sequence). The CDR3 has 15 residues. CDR3 bases: TGTGCCGGCAGCCGAGGGACAGCCTATAATGAAAAACTGTTTTTT. It specifies CAGSRGTAYNEKLFF.

This clone was picked up a small number of times. The chain couples TRBV15 to TRBJ2-1; possible D gene TRBD1, 5 bases. CDR1 LNHNV and CDR2 YYDKDF come from the germline V gene (reference sequence). The V gene lost 0 bases and the J gene lost 7 bases, with 10 bases spanning the gap. The CDR3 runs to 14 residues. The CDR3, as DNA: TGTGCCACCAGCAGAGAGGCAGGGCTAAATGAGCAGTTCTTC. Amino acid sequence: CATSREAGLNEQFF.

The chain combines TRBV6-6 with TRBJ2-5, with 7 nucleotides matching TRBD2. The DNA matches TRBJ2-7 better at its end, which makes the J call doubtful. The CDR3 runs 15 residues. Germline assignment: CDR1 MNHNY and CDR2 SVGAGI (reference sequence). CDR3 region: CASSQPRDYLYEQYF. DNA for the CDR3: TGTGCCAGCAGTCAGCCACGGGACTACCTTTACGAGCAGTACTTC.

The rearrangement links TRBV4-2 to TRBJ2-1; 7 bases align to TRBD2. J was trimmed by 3 bases and V by 4 bases; bases with no gene match: 12. CDR3 length: 17 residues. CDR1 and CDR2 from the germline V gene are LGHNA and YNFKEQ. The CDR3 nucleotides read TGTGCCAGCAGCCCGAGACTTCGGGAGGACGACTACAATGAGCAGTTCTTC. Protein product: CASSPRLREDDYNEQFF.

V is TRBV19 and J is TRBJ1-6; 9 nucleotides line up with TRBD1. The CDR3 has 15 residues. In germline, CDR1 is LNHDA, CDR2 SQIVND (reference sequence). Losses at the gene ends were 3 bases for V and 9 bases for J; bases not matched to a gene: 6. CDR3 in amino acids: CASSMGQGSISPLHF. DNA of the CDR3: TGTGCCAGTAGTATGGGACAGGGTAGCATTTCACCCCTCCACTTT.

The V and J genes are TRBV5-5 and TRBJ1-6; 7 bases are shared with TRBD1. This CDR3 region has 17 residues. V was pared by 0 bases and J by 7 bases, with 10 bases of the junction left unmatched. Germline V gives CDR1 SGHKS, CDR2 YYEKEE (reference sequence). The CDR3, as DNA: TGTGCCAGCAGCTTGGAGGATCGGGGACAGCTAAATTCACCCCTCCACTTT. As protein: CASSLEDRGQLNSPLHF.

Only a few counts were recorded for this clone. The J gene is TRBJ2-1, the V gene TRBV19; D is perhaps TRBD1 (5 bases). CDR1 and CDR2 from the germline V gene are LNHDA and SQIVND (reference sequence). V was cut by 3 bases and J by 4 bases, with 7 bases left in between. The CDR3 spans 13 residues. The CDR3 sequence is CASSMTDYNEQFF. In DNA form, the CDR3 reads TGTGCCAGTAGTATGACAGATTACAATGAGCAGTTCTTC.

This chain uses TRBV28 with TRBJ1-6, with unresolved D. V gave up 3 bases and J gave up 1 base, with 7 bases separating them. The CDR3 runs 15 residues. Germline V gene lookup returns CDR1 MDHEN and CDR2 SYDVKM. DNA for the CDR3: TGTGCCAGCAGTTTGCGGGATTCCTATAATTCACCCCTCCACTTT. It translates to CASSLRDSYNSPLHF.

This sequence joins TRBV6-5 and TRBJ1-1; perhaps TRBD1 as D (5 bases). The CDR3 totals 15 residues. Trimming left V 4 bases short and J 5 bases short, with 17 bases between. Germline lookup yields CDR1 MNHEY and CDR2 SVGAGI. The DNA of the CDR3 is TGTGCCAGCAGTTCTCACGCCTCAGGGCGGACTGAAGCTTTCTTT. It specifies CASSSHASGRTEAFF.